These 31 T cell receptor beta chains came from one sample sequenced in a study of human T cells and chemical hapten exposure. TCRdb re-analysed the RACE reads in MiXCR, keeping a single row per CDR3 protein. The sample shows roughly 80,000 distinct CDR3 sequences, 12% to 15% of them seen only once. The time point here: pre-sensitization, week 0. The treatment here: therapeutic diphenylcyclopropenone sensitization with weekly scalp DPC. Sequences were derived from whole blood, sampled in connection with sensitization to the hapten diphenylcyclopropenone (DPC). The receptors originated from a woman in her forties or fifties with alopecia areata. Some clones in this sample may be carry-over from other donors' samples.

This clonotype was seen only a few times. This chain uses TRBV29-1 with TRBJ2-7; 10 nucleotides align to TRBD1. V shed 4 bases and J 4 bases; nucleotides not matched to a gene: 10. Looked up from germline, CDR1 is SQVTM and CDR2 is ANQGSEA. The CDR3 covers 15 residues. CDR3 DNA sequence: TGCAGCGTTGTTCTCCGGGACAGGGGCTTTTACGAGCAGTACTTC. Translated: CSVVLRDRGFYEQYF.

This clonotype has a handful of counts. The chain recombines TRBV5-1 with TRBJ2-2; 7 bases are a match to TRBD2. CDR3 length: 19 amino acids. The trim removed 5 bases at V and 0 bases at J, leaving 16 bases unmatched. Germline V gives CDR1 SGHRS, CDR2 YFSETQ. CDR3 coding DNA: TGCGCCAGCAGACGGCTAGCGGCCATACGATTCGCGAACACCGGGGAGCTGTTTTTT. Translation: CASRRLAAIRFANTGELFF.

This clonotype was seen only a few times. In DNA, the CDR3 is TGTGCCAGCAGCCTTCGTACGACAGGGAAAAATGAGCAGTTCTTC. This encodes CASSLRTTGKNEQFF. V and J are TRBV5-4 and TRBJ2-1; 7 bases map to TRBD1. In germline, CDR1 is SGHNT, CDR2 YYREEE (reference sequence). The CDR3 is made up of 15 amino acids. The J segment lost 7 bases and the V segment lost 4 bases, leaving 11 bases of the junction unmatched.

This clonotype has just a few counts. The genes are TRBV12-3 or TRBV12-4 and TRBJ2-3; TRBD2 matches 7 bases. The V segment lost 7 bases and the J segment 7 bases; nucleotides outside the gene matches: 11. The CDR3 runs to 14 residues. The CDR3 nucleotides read TGTGCCAGCATCGTAGTGGGAGGGCCGAATACGCAGTATTTT. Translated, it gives CASIVVGGPNTQYF.

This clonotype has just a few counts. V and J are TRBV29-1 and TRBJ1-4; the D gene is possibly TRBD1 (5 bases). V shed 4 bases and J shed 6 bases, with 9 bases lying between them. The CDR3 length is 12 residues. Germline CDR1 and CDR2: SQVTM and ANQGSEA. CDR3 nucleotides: TGCAGCGTTGGTGTAGGGGATGAAAAACTGTTTTTT. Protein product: CSVGVGDEKLFF.

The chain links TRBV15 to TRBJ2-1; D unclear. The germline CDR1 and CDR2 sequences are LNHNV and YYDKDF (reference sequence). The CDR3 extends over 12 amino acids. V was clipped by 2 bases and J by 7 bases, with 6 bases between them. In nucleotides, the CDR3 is TGTGCCACCAGCAGACTCCCGAATGAGCAGTTCTTC. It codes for CATSRLPNEQFF.

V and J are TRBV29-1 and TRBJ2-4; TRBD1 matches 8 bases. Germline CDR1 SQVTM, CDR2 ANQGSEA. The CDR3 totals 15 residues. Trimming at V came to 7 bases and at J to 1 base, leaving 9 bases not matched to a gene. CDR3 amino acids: CSATTTGGAKNIQYF. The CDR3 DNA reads TGCAGCGCCACCACAACAGGGGGGGCCAAAAACATTCAGTACTTC.

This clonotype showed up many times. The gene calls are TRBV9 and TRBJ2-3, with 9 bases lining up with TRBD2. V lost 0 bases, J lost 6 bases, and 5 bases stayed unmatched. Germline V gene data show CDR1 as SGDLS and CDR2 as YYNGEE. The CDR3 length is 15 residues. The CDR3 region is CASSVASSGKDTQYF. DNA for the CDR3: TGTGCCAGCAGCGTAGCATCTAGCGGGAAGGATACGCAGTATTTT.

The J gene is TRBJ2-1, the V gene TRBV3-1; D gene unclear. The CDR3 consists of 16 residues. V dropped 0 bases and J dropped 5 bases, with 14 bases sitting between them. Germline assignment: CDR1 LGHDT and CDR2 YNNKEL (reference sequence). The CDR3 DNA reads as TGTGCCAGCAGCCAAGATAGAGAGGCTGGCGACAATGAGCAGTTCTTC. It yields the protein CASSQDREAGDNEQFF.

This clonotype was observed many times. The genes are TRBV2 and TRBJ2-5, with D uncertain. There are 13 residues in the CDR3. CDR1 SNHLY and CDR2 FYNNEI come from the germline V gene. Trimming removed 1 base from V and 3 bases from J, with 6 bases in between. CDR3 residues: CASSEDTEETQYF. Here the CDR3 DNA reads TGTGCCAGCAGTGAAGATACAGAAGAGACCCAGTACTTC.

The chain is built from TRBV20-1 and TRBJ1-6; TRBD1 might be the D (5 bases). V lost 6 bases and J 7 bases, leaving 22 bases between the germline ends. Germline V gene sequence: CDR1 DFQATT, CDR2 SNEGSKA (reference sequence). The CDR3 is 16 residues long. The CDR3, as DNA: TGCAGTGCGCAGGGCGCGGTGAGGGGTACCAATTCACCCCTCCACTTT. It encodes CSAQGAVRGTNSPLHF.

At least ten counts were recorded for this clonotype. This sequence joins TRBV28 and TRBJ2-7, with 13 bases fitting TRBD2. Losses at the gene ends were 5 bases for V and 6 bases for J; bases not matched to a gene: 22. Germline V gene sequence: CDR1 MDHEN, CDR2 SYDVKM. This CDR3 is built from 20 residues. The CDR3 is CASSLATGRGLAGDDREQYF. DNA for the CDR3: TGTGCCAGCAGTCTCGCGACCGGCCGCGGACTAGCGGGAGACGATCGCGAGCAGTACTTC. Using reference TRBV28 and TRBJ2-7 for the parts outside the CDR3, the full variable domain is DVKVTQSSRYLVKRTGEKVFLECVQDMDHENMFWYRQDPGLGLRLIYFSYDVKMKEKGDIPEGYSVSREKKERFSLILESASTNQTSMYLCASSLATGRGLAGDDREQYFGPGTRLTVT.

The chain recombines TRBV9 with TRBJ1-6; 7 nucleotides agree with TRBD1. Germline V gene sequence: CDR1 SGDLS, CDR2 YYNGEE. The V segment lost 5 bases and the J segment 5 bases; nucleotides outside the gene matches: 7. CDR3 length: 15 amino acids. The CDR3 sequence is CASSSRTGDNSPLHF. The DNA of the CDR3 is TGTGCCAGCAGTTCTCGGACAGGCGATAATTCACCCCTCCACTTT. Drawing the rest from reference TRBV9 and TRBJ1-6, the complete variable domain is DSGVTQTPKHLITATGQRVTLRCSPRSGDLSVYWYQQSLDQGLQFLIQYYNGEERAKGNILERFSAQQFPDLHSELNLSSLELGDSALYFCASSSRTGDNSPLHFGNGTRLTVT.

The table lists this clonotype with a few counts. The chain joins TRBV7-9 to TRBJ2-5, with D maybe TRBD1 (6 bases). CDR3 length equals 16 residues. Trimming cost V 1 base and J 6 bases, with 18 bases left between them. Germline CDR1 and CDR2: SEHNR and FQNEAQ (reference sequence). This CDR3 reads CASSLESDDRRKTQYF. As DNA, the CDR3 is TGTGCCAGCAGCTTAGAAAGCGATGACAGGAGAAAGACCCAGTACTTC.

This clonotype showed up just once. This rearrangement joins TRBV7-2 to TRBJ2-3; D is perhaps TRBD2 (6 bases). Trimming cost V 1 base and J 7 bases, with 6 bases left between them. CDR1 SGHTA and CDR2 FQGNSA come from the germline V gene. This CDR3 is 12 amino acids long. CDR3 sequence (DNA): TGTGCCAGCAGCTTAGGGGACTATACGCAGTATTTT. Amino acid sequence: CASSLGDYTQYF.

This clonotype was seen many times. This chain's CDR3 is CASSPGLAGARTDTQYF. DNA for the CDR3: TGTGCCAGCAGCCCGGGACTAGCGGGAGCCCGGACAGATACGCAGTATTTT. The J gene is TRBJ2-3, the V gene TRBV7-9; TRBD2 agrees at 14 bases. V was pared by 5 bases and J by 3 bases, with 7 bases of the junction left unmatched. CDR1 is SEHNR, CDR2 FQNEAQ, per germline (reference sequence). The CDR3 covers 17 residues.

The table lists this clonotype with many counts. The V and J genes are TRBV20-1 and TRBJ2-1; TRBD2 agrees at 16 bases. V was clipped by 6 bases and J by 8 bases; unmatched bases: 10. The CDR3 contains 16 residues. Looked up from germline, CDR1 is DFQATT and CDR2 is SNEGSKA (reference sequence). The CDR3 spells CSASGTSGRALDEQFF. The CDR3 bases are TGCAGTGCATCCGGGACTAGCGGGAGGGCCCTCGATGAGCAGTTCTTC.

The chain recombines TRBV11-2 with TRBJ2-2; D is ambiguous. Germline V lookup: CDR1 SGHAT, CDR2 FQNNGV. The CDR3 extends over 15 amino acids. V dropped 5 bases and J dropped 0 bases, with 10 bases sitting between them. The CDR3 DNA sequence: TGTGCCAGCAGCCCCCTCCGGGCGAACACCGGGGAGCTGTTTTTT. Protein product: CASSPLRANTGELFF.

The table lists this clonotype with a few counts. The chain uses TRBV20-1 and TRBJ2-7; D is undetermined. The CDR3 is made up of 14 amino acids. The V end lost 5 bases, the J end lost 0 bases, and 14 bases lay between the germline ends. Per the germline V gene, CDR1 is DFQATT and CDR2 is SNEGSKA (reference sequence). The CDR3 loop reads CSALSDVSSYEQYF. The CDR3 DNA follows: TGCAGTGCTTTGTCGGACGTCAGCTCCTACGAGCAGTACTTC.

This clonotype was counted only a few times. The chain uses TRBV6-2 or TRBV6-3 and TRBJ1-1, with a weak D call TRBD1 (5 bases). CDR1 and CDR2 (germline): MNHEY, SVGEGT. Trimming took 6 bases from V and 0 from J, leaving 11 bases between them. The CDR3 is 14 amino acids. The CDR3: CASRDRRLNTEAFF. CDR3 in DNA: TGTGCCAGCAGAGACAGACGTTTGAACACTGAAGCTTTCTTT.

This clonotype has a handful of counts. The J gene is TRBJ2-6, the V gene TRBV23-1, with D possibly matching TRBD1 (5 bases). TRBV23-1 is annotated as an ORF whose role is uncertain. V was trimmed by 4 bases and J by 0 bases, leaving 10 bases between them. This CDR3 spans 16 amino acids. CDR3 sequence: CASSRQQCSGANVLTF. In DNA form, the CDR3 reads TGCGCCAGCAGTCGACAGCAATGCTCTGGGGCCAACGTCCTGACTTTC.

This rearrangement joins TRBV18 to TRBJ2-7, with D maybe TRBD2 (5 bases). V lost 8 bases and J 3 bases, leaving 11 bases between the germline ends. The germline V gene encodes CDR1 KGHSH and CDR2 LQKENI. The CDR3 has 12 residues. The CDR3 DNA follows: TGTGCCAGCCAGGCCGGGGACTACGAGCAGTACTTC. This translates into CASQAGDYEQYF. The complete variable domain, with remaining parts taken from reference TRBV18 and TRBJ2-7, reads NAGVMQNPRHLVRRRGQEARLRCSPMKGHSHVYWYRQLPEEGLKFMVYLQKENIIDESGMPKERFSAEFPKEGPSILRIQQVVRGDSAAYFCASQAGDYEQYFGPGTRLTVT.

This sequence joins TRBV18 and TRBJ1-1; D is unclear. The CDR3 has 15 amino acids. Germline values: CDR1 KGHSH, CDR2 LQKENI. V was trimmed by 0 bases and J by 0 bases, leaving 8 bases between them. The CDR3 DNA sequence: TGTGCCAGCTCACCACCTCTAGGGATGAACACTGAAGCTTTCTTT. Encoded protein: CASSPPLGMNTEAFF.

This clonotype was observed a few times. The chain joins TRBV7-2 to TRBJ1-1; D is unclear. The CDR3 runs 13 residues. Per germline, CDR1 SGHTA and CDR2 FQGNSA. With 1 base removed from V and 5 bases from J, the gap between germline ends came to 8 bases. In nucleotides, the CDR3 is TGTGCCAGCAGCTTAGAGCGAACAACTGAAGCTTTCTTT. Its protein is CASSLERTTEAFF.

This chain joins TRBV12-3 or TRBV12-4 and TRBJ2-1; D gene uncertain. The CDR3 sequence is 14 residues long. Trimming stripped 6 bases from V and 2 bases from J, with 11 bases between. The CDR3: CASSRERPYNEQFF. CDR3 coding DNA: TGTGCCAGCAGCCGAGAAAGGCCCTACAATGAGCAGTTCTTC.

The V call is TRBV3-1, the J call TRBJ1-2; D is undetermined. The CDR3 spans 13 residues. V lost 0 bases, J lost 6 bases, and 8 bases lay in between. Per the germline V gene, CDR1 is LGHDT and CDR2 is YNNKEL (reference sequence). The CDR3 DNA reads TGTGCCAGCAGCCAAGATAACAAGGATGGCTACACCTTC. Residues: CASSQDNKDGYTF.

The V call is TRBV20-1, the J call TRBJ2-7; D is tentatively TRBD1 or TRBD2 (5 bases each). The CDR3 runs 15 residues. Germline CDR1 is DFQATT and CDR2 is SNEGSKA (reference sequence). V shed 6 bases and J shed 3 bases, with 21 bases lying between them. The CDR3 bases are TGCAGTGCCGAGGGGACCGGGACCGTCAGCTACGAGCAGTACTTC. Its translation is CSAEGTGTVSYEQYF.

The DNA of the CDR3 is TGTGCCAGCAGCCGGCTTTACGAGCAGTACTTC. Residues: CASSRLYEQYF. This chain uses TRBV3-1 with TRBJ2-7; D not resolved. The CDR3 length is 11 residues. V dropped 4 bases and J dropped 4 bases, with 5 bases sitting between them. In germline, CDR1 is LGHDT, CDR2 YNNKEL (reference sequence).

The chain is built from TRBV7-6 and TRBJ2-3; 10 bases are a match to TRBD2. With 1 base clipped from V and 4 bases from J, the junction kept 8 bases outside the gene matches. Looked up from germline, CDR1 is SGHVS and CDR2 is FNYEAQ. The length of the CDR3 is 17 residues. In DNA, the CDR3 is TGTGCCAGCAGCTTAGTTGCGACCAGCGGGGGGGCAGATACGCAGTATTTT. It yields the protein CASSLVATSGGADTQYF.

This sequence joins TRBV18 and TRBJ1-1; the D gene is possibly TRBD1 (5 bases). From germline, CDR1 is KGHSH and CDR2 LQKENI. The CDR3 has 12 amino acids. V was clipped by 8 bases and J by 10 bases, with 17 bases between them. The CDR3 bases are TGTGCCAGCGCCGGACAAACAGAGCCAGCTTTCTTT. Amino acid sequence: CASAGQTEPAFF.

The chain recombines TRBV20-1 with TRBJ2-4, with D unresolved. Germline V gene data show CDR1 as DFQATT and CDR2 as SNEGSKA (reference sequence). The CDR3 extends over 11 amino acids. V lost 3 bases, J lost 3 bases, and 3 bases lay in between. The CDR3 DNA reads TGCAGTGCTAGGGACAAAAACATTCAGTACTTC. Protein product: CSARDKNIQYF.